A single T cell receptor beta chain is shown here with its context. Assay used: immunoSEQ multiplex PCR; TCRdb lists only in-frame clones, some missing. The sample contains under 150,000 clones, approximately 88% of which appear only once. This specimen comes from a study of control samples from healthy donors and cancer patients. The V gene lost 5 bases and the J gene lost 6 bases, with 11 bases spanning the gap. There are 12 residues in the CDR3. Sequencing was performed on blood. The chain combines TRBV12-3 or TRBV12-4 with TRBJ2-7; TRBD1 is a possible D gene (5 bases). The sequence came from a man in his forties or fifties in good health. The CDR3 DNA sequence: TGTGCCAGCAGTGACAGCTCCGGCGAGCAGTACTTC. It specifies CASSDSSGEQYF.